This TCR beta chain derives from a study of beta chain features in type 1 diabetes. The germline CDR1 and CDR2 sequences are SEHNR and FQNEAQ (reference sequence). The CDR3 has 13 residues. V was pared by 1 base and J by 3 bases, with 6 bases between. A sort by CD45RO/CCR7/CD25/CD127/CD95/CD27 yielded CD4+ naive, central memory, regulatory and stem cell-like memory cells. Without exception, sorted populations had purity beyond 98%. Every bit of the isolated RNA underwent reverse transcription, so sequencing read expressed TCRB transcripts. Reads from naive, central memory and regulatory T cell samples averaged roughly 3.6 million. Sequencing used immunoSEQ multiplex PCR; TCRdb keeps in-frame clones, though not all of them. Among about 5,400 clones, 70% to 80% were seen once, and the ten largest hold over 2%.

The chain has TRBV7-9 and TRBJ1-1; D not resolved. The sequenced sample consisted of Tregs from blood. The source is a man in his late teens or twenties in good health. CDR3 DNA sequence: TGTGCCAGCAGCTTAGGACTGGACACTGAAGCTTTCTTT. Its protein product is CASSLGLDTEAFF.